This entry lists 26 T cell receptor beta chains sequenced from one sample in a study of T cells in Graves' hyperthyroidism and ophthalmopathy (dated by TCRdb to the late 2010s). Library generation was performed with multiplex PCR. The data were produced on an Illumina HiSeq 2000. Amplification of TCR beta CDR3 regions was carried out from RNA transcripts. For the first round of RT-PCR on the TCR CDR3, the HTBI primer set was used together with the Qiagen OneStep RT-PCR kit. The public reads were quality trimmed at Q25 with fastp and then assembled into clones with MiXCR by TCRdb, keeping productive beta chains. Under each unique CDR3 protein, matching rows form one entry showing the most common genes and DNA. Counted in this sample were approximately 400,000 distinct CDR3 sequences; roughly 14% of them appeared once. 13% to 15% of the sample rests with the top ten. Sequenced sample: blood. The receptors stem from a woman in her late teens or twenties with Graves' hyperthyroidism.

The V call is TRBV19, the J call TRBJ2-7, with a possible D match to TRBD1 (6 bases). V dropped 5 bases and J dropped 3 bases, with 14 bases sitting between them. CDR3 length equals 14 residues. Germline V lookup: CDR1 LNHDA, CDR2 SQIVND (reference sequence). This CDR3 reads CASSPGTLGYEQYF. The CDR3 DNA reads TGTGCCAGTAGTCCGGGGACATTGGGCTACGAGCAGTACTTC.

Many counts were recorded for this clonotype. The CDR3 DNA is TGTGCCAGCAGTTTAGGGGTTGGGCAGAATCTAGCCAAAAACATTCAGTACTTC. Translating gives CASSLGVGQNLAKNIQYF. The chain has TRBV12-3 or TRBV12-4 and TRBJ2-4; D remains ambiguous. V was cut by 1 base and J by 0 bases, with 16 bases left in between. There are 18 residues in the CDR3.

This clonotype was picked up a small number of times. J is TRBJ2-7 and V is TRBV7-3; D perhaps matches TRBD1 (5 bases). V was trimmed by 2 bases and J by 5 bases, leaving 13 bases between them. Germline V gene data show CDR1 as SGHTA and CDR2 as FQGTGA. This CDR3 is 14 amino acids long. For the CDR3, the DNA is TGTGCCAGCAGCTTAGGAAGGGGCGTGGACGAGCAGTACTTC. Protein product: CASSLGRGVDEQYF.

In its sample, this clonotype was seen many times. The J gene is TRBJ2-3, the V gene TRBV3-1; D is undetermined. The V end was cut by 1 base, the J end by 2 bases, with 7 bases between. The length of the CDR3 is 14 residues. CDR1 and CDR2 (germline): LGHDT, YNNKEL (reference sequence). The CDR3 DNA sequence: TGTGCCAGCAGCCAAGGGCCATACACAGATACGCAGTATTTT. This sequence encodes CASSQGPYTDTQYF.

This chain links TRBV7-2 with TRBJ2-7, with 8 bases matching TRBD2. From germline, CDR1 is SGHTA and CDR2 FQGNSA. The CDR3 consists of 16 residues. The J segment lost 0 bases and the V segment lost 4 bases, leaving 8 bases of the junction unmatched. The CDR3 DNA is TGTGCCAGCAGCTCCAAAGCGGGGGTTCCCTCCTACGAGCAGTACTTC. Its translation is CASSSKAGVPSYEQYF. Drawing the rest from reference TRBV7-2 and TRBJ2-7, the complete variable domain is GAGVSQSPSNKVTEKGKDVELRCDPISGHTALYWYRQSLGQGLEFLIYFQGNSAPDKSGLPSDRFSAERTGGSVSTLTIQRTQQEDSAVYLCASSSKAGVPSYEQYFGPGTRLTVT.

This clonotype was found many times. The chain combines TRBV20-1 with TRBJ2-1; 13 nucleotides align to TRBD2. Losses at the gene ends were 6 bases for V and 0 bases for J; bases not matched to a gene: 8. Germline CDR1 DFQATT, CDR2 SNEGSKA (reference sequence). The CDR3 sequence is 17 residues long. CDR3 protein: CSAIRTSGSSSYNEQFF. DNA for the CDR3: TGCAGTGCCATACGGACTAGCGGGAGCAGCTCCTACAATGAGCAGTTCTTC.

The chain has TRBV6-1 and TRBJ2-3; the D call may be TRBD1 or TRBD2 (6 bases each). The CDR3 extends over 13 amino acids. Trimming took off 6 bases at V and 4 bases at J, with 11 bases between the two ends. Looked up from germline, CDR1 is MNHNS and CDR2 is SASEGT. In DNA, the CDR3 is TGTGCCAGCAGCCCGGGGGCAGCAGATACGCAGTATTTT. It is translated as CASSPGAADTQYF.

This clonotype has a count of ten or more. This chain joins TRBV12-3 or TRBV12-4 and TRBJ1-1; no definite D call. The CDR3 consists of 14 residues. V lost 6 bases, J lost 0 bases, and 11 bases lay in between. This CDR3 reads CASRRSVVNTEAFF. The DNA for the CDR3 is TGTGCCAGCAGGAGGAGTGTCGTGAACACTGAAGCTTTCTTT.

The V call is TRBV6-1, the J call TRBJ1-4, with 7 bases that match TRBD1. The ends lost 7 bases at V and 0 bases at J; junction bases unmatched: 5. The CDR3 is 15 residues long. Germline lookup yields CDR1 MNHNS and CDR2 SASEGT. CDR3 coding DNA: TGTGCCAGCATAAAGCAGGGGGCAACTAATGAAAAACTGTTTTTT. Protein: CASIKQGATNEKLFF.

This clonotype appeared many times. The V call is TRBV20-1, the J call TRBJ1-1; tentative D call: TRBD1 (5 bases). V was pared by 7 bases and J by 4 bases, with 13 bases between. The CDR3 is made up of 12 amino acids. Germline-derived CDR1 and CDR2 are DFQATT and SNEGSKA (reference sequence). In DNA, the CDR3 is TGCAGTGTTAAGCGGGGGGGCACTGAAGCTTTCTTT. It is translated as CSVKRGGTEAFF.

This clonotype was detected many times. The chain couples TRBV10-3 to TRBJ1-2; D is uncertain. V was cut by 4 bases and J by 7 bases, with 10 bases left in between. Germline-derived CDR1 and CDR2 are ENHRY and SYGVKD. This CDR3 is built from 12 residues. The CDR3 coding sequence is TGTGCCATCAGTGCGAGGTCGGTTGGCTACACCTTC. Its protein product is CAISARSVGYTF.

V usage is TRBV7-9 and J usage is TRBJ1-6, with 9 bases that match TRBD1. Losses at the gene ends were 3 bases for V and 7 bases for J; bases not matched to a gene: 7. The CDR3 is made up of 16 amino acids. The germline CDR1 and CDR2 sequences are SEHNR and FQNEAQ (reference sequence). CDR3 DNA: TGTGCCAGCAGCTTCCTTGGGACAGGGCAAAATTCACCCCTCCACTTT. Translating gives CASSFLGTGQNSPLHF.

This clonotype was observed a handful of times. The V and J genes are TRBV7-9 and TRBJ1-4; perhaps TRBD1 as D (6 bases). CDR1 is SEHNR and CDR2 is FQNEAQ in the germline V gene (reference sequence). Trimming removed 5 bases at V and 8 bases at J, with 12 bases between. The CDR3 loop spans 13 amino acids. CDR3 sequence: CASSLLQGEKLFF. In DNA, the CDR3 is TGTGCCAGCAGCCTTTTACAGGGAGAAAAACTGTTTTTT.

In this sample, this clonotype turned up a few times. The chain combines TRBV2 with TRBJ1-2; D is uncertain. Per germline, CDR1 SNHLY and CDR2 FYNNEI. The CDR3 length is 12 residues. V was shortened by 4 bases and J by 7 bases, with 10 bases between the two germline ends. The CDR3 loop reads CASSATRSGYTF. The CDR3 DNA is TGTGCCAGCAGTGCTACAAGGTCTGGCTACACCTTC.

This clonotype showed up many times. In nucleotides, the CDR3 is TGTGCCAGCAGCCATGCCGGTGGCTACACCTTC. Protein: CASSHAGGYTF. The chain joins TRBV3-1 to TRBJ1-2, with D uncertain. Germline V lookup: CDR1 LGHDT, CDR2 YNNKEL (reference sequence). The germline V and J ends were trimmed by 3 bases and 7 bases, with 6 bases remaining between them. The CDR3 covers 11 residues.

In its sample, this clonotype was seen a few times. The CDR3 loop is CASSSFQGASYNEQFF. DNA of the CDR3: TGTGCCAGCAGTTCGTTTCAGGGGGCATCCTACAATGAGCAGTTCTTC. The chain links TRBV7-3 to TRBJ2-1, with 8 bases lining up with TRBD1. CDR3 length: 16 residues. The ends lost 6 bases at V and 1 base at J; junction bases unmatched: 8. Germline V gene sequence: CDR1 SGHTA, CDR2 FQGTGA. The full variable domain, with the rest looked up from reference TRBV7-3 and TRBJ2-1, is GAGVSQTPSNKVTEKGKYVELRCDPISGHTALYWYRQSLGQGPEFLIYFQGTGAADDSGLPNDRFFAVRPEGSVSTLKIQRTERGDSAVYLCASSSFQGASYNEQFFGPGTRLTVL.

This clonotype came up many times. V is TRBV7-2 and J is TRBJ2-1; weak D call: TRBD2 (7 bases). Per the germline V gene, CDR1 is SGHTA and CDR2 is FQGNSA. Trimming took 5 bases from V and 4 from J, leaving 15 bases between them. The CDR3 is made up of 15 amino acids. Here the CDR3 reads CASSPKGGGYNEQFF. CDR3 sequence (DNA): TGTGCCAGCAGCCCCAAGGGAGGGGGGTACAATGAGCAGTTCTTC.

This clonotype was observed at least ten times. The genes are TRBV18 and TRBJ2-1, with 13 bases that match TRBD2. Trimming removed 2 bases from V and 5 bases from J; junction bases left unmatched: 0. The CDR3 totals 15 residues. Germline V gene sequence: CDR1 KGHSH, CDR2 LQKENI. The CDR3 here is CASSPGLAGDNEQFF. DNA for the CDR3: TGTGCCAGCTCACCAGGACTAGCGGGGGACAATGAGCAGTTCTTC. The full variable domain, with the rest looked up from reference TRBV18 and TRBJ2-1, is NAGVMQNPRHLVRRRGQEARLRCSPMKGHSHVYWYRQLPEEGLKFMVYLQKENIIDESGMPKERFSAEFPKEGPSILRIQQVVRGDSAAYFCASSPGLAGDNEQFFGPGTRLTVL.

This clonotype was seen at least ten times. The genes are TRBV6-1 and TRBJ2-5, with 9 bases lining up with TRBD2. The CDR3 sequence is 16 residues long. Germline V lookup: CDR1 MNHNS, CDR2 SASEGT. V shed 4 bases, J shed 1 base, and the junction held 7 bases outside the gene matches. The CDR3, as DNA: TGTGCCAGCAGTGGGGAGAGCGGGAGGCTCCAAGAGACCCAGTACTTC. It codes for CASSGESGRLQETQYF.

At least ten counts were recorded for this clonotype. The gene calls are TRBV29-1 and TRBJ2-2; D is possibly TRBD2 (6 bases). V lost 7 bases and J 3 bases, leaving 21 bases between the germline ends. Looked up from germline, CDR1 is SQVTM and CDR2 is ANQGSEA. The CDR3 loop spans 16 amino acids. The CDR3 loop reads CSAVAGRGVDTGELFF. CDR3 nucleotide sequence: TGCAGCGCCGTGGCGGGACGGGGCGTGGACACCGGGGAGCTGTTTTTT.

There are many counts of this clonotype. The chain recombines TRBV28 with TRBJ1-1; D call uncertain. Trimming removed 8 bases at V and 4 bases at J, with 17 bases between. The length of the CDR3 is 14 residues. CDR1 is MDHEN and CDR2 is SYDVKM in the germline V gene. The CDR3 DNA reads as TGTGCCAGCCGGGTCAGGCAAGTGGGCACTGAAGCTTTCTTT. Its protein is CASRVRQVGTEAFF.

The chain couples TRBV3-1 to TRBJ1-5; D might be TRBD1 (5 bases). V lost 0 bases, J lost 7 bases, and 16 bases lay in between. Germline V lookup: CDR1 LGHDT, CDR2 YNNKEL (reference sequence). This CDR3 contains 16 residues. CDR3 in DNA: TGTGCCAGCAGCCAAGATGCGTGGGGCGCAGGGCAGCCCCAGCATTTT. This encodes CASSQDAWGAGQPQHF.

The rearrangement links TRBV28 to TRBJ2-2; tentatively, D is TRBD2 (5 bases). The CDR3 runs to 18 residues. V was pared by 9 bases and J by 3 bases, with 26 bases between. CDR1 MDHEN and CDR2 SYDVKM come from the germline V gene. This chain's CDR3 is CASSAGPLRRSHTGELFF. CDR3 bases: TGTGCCAGTAGTGCCGGACCCCTGCGGAGGTCGCACACCGGGGAGCTGTTTTTT.

This clonotype was detected only a few times. This chain connects TRBV7-2 to TRBJ1-6, with 8 bases aligning to TRBD1. Trimming took 7 bases from V and 4 from J; bases not matched to a gene: 9. Germline CDR1 and CDR2: SGHTA and FQGNSA. There are 16 residues in the CDR3. The CDR3 coding sequence is TGTGCCAGCACCCGGACAGGGAGCGTATATAATTCACCCCTCCACTTT. It specifies CASTRTGSVYNSPLHF.

In this sample, this clonotype turned up many times. The genes are TRBV29-1 and TRBJ2-7; 8 bases match TRBD2. Germline CDR1 and CDR2: SQVTM and ANQGSEA. J gave up 1 base and V 4 bases, and 6 bases lay outside the gene matches. The CDR3 has 14 amino acids. CDR3 sequence: CSVAERGPSYEQYF. The CDR3 nucleotides are TGCAGCGTTGCAGAGCGGGGGCCATCCTACGAGCAGTACTTC.

This clonotype came up many times. V and J are TRBV9 and TRBJ2-6; the D gene is possibly TRBD2 (6 bases). V lost 1 base to trimming and J lost 0 bases, with 8 bases between them. Germline V lookup: CDR1 SGDLS, CDR2 YYNGEE. This CDR3 spans 16 amino acids. CDR3 loop: CASSVQGGSGANVLTF. The CDR3 region has the DNA TGTGCCAGCAGCGTACAGGGAGGCTCTGGGGCCAACGTCCTGACTTTC.